These 12 T cell receptor beta chains share one sample of origin, sequenced in a study of shared clonotypes between healthy human individuals (dated by TCRdb to 2018 to 2021). CD8 naive samples were CD45RO-negative cells positively selected for CCR7, giving a CD45RA+CCR7+ population that excluded TemRA cells. The library was prepared using the immunoSEQ multiplex PCR assay. TCRdb stores this immuneACCESS table with in-frame sequences only. Part of the clones is absent; in the studies checked, under half of the shortfall reflects unresolved V genes, and no reason is known for the rest. The sample table lists around 2,100,000 clones, over 85% of them with a count of one. The ten largest clones add up to approximately 1% of the sample. The sequenced sample consisted of naive CD8+ T cells sorted from blood. This specimen's cell subset or site label, interpreted: CD45RA+CCR7+. The origin of the receptors is a man younger than 35 in good health.

About this clone: Other nucleotide sequences from this sample produce the same CDR3. The rearrangement links TRBV6-5 to TRBJ2-3, with a weak D call TRBD2 (5 bases). The CDR3 runs 14 residues. The V end was cut by 0 bases, the J end by 1 base, with 5 bases between. The V gene's germline CDR1 is MNHEY and CDR2 SVGAGI. The CDR3 region is CASSYSEGTDTQYF. DNA for the CDR3: TGTGCCAGCAGTTACTCGGAGGGCACAGATACGCAGTATTTT.

The rearrangement uses TRBV19 and TRBJ2-7, with 9 bases fitting TRBD2. The germline gives CDR1 LNHDA, CDR2 SQIVND (reference sequence). The trim removed 4 bases at V and 4 bases at J, leaving 5 bases unmatched. The CDR3 extends over 14 amino acids. In nucleotides, the CDR3 is TGTGCCAGTAGTACTAGCGGGATTCGTTACGAGCAGTACTTC. Encoded protein: CASSTSGIRYEQYF.

J is TRBJ2-7 and V is TRBV27, with 10 bases identical to TRBD2. The CDR3 length is 17 residues. CDR1 MNHEY and CDR2 SMNVEV come from the germline V gene (reference sequence). J gave up 6 bases and V 6 bases, and 17 bases lay outside the gene matches. The CDR3 loop is CASSPLDALAGVSEQYF. CDR3 nucleotide sequence: TGTGCCAGCAGCCCATTGGATGCGCTAGCGGGAGTCTCCGAGCAGTACTTC.

The rearrangement links TRBV9 to TRBJ1-2; 11 nucleotides agree with TRBD1. V lost 3 bases to trimming and J lost 5 bases; unmatched junction nucleotides: 6. Germline loops: CDR1 SGDLS, CDR2 YYNGEE. This CDR3 is 15 amino acids long. For the CDR3, the DNA is TGTGCCAGCAGCGCCGGGACAGGGGGTTGGTATGGCTACACCTTC. Translating gives CASSAGTGGWYGYTF.

The chain combines TRBV15 with TRBJ2-7; 8 nucleotides align to TRBD2. Germline V gene data show CDR1 as LNHNV and CDR2 as YYDKDF (reference sequence). The CDR3 covers 14 residues. After removal of 5 bases from V and 8 bases from J, the junction contained 11 bases not matched to a gene. The CDR3, as DNA: TGTGCCACCAGCCCCGGACTAGCCGGGTCGCAGCAGTACTTC. Translating gives CATSPGLAGSQQYF.

The gene calls are TRBV5-6 and TRBJ2-1; 14 nucleotides align to TRBD2. V lost 3 bases to trimming and J lost 7 bases; unmatched junction nucleotides: 3. The CDR3 has 15 amino acids. Germline CDR1 SGHDT, CDR2 YYEEEE. CDR3 protein: CASSSRLAGGNEQFF. CDR3 coding DNA: TGTGCCAGCAGCTCACGACTAGCGGGGGGGAATGAGCAGTTCTTC.

Remarks on this clone: The same CDR3 can be traced to other DNA sequences in this sample. The V gene is TRBV9, the J gene TRBJ2-7; TRBD2 aligns across 7 bases. This CDR3 comprises 12 residues. CDR1 and CDR2 from the germline V gene are SGDLS and YYNGEE. V lost 3 bases and J lost 4; bases outside the gene matches: 1. CDR3 in DNA: TGTGCCAGCAGCGCCGGGGGGTACGAGCAGTACTTC. Its protein is CASSAGGYEQYF.

V is TRBV2 and J is TRBJ2-1; the D gene is possibly TRBD2 (6 bases). V lost 7 bases to trimming and J lost 1 base, with 11 bases between them. This CDR3 comprises 14 residues. Germline CDR1 reads SNHLY; CDR2 reads FYNNEI. CDR3 residues: CASTPGRSYNEQFF. CDR3 DNA sequence: TGTGCCAGCACTCCAGGGAGGTCCTACAATGAGCAGTTCTTC.

The rearrangement uses TRBV10-3 and TRBJ2-7; the match to TRBD1 covers 9 bases. CDR1 is ENHRY, CDR2 SYGVKD, per germline. The trim removed 3 bases at V and 0 bases at J, leaving 3 bases unmatched. This CDR3 spans 15 amino acids. The CDR3 DNA is TGTGCCATCAGTGATAAGACAGGGGGCTCCTACGAGCAGTACTTC. It codes for CAISDKTGGSYEQYF.

Comments on this clone: The sample has other DNA sequences that encode this CDR3 too. The chain uses TRBV5-4 and TRBJ2-7; 7 bases are a match to TRBD1. Losses at the gene ends were 0 bases for V and 2 bases for J; bases not matched to a gene: 2. The germline V gene has CDR1 SGHNT and CDR2 YYREEE (reference sequence). The CDR3 loop spans 14 amino acids. CDR3 residues: CASSLGDSPYEQYF. CDR3 in DNA: TGTGCCAGCAGCTTGGGGGACAGCCCCTACGAGCAGTACTTC.

The rearrangement joins TRBV4-1 to TRBJ2-7; possibly TRBD1 for D (6 bases). Deletions cut 4 bases from V and 2 bases from J, with 15 bases between. CDR3 length equals 15 residues. Germline CDR1 reads MGHRA; CDR2 reads YSYEKL. The CDR3: CASSRLVTGPYEQYF. The CDR3 region has the DNA TGCGCCAGCAGCCGCCTAGTGACAGGACCCTACGAGCAGTACTTC.

The J gene is TRBJ1-6, the V gene TRBV9; 8 bases fit TRBD1. V shed 6 bases and J 6 bases; nucleotides not matched to a gene: 5. This CDR3 contains 14 residues. Germline CDR1 is SGDLS and CDR2 is YYNGEE. Written as DNA, the CDR3 is TGTGCCAGCAATACCGGGACAGGTAATTCACCCCTCCACTTT. This codes for CASNTGTGNSPLHF.